This section outlines one T cell receptor (beta chain) sequence together with its context. Its antigen is unknown. No base quality information exists; no much larger clone differs at one position. This sample is part of a study of T cell responses to AZD1222 COVID-19 vaccine (dated by TCRdb to the early 2020s). About the investigation overall: A total of 230 to 250 trial participants underwent TCR sequencing, of whom approximately 200 had received two doses of AZD1222 and approximately 25 had received two doses of the MenACWY control vaccine. Trial participants were enrolled by age into 18-55, 56-69 and 70-plus year subgroups, with about 150, 28 and 57 TCR-sequenced participants respectively. Overall study outcomes, separate from this receptor: Nearly half of unique spike-specific TCRs reportedly recognized epitopes outside regions mutated in the B.1.351 and B.1.1.7 variants. Participants were mostly white British, with more females than males. The authors suggested clonal diversity may have been underestimated. Conclusions about previously exposed vaccinees were limited because only six AZD1222 recipients were SARS-CoV-2 seropositive at baseline. Because no samples from the day 14 peak response were available, repertoires could be characterized only after the peak T cell response. Vaccine-associated CD4 TCRs spanned the whole spike protein, with dominant responses in regions 160-218 and 743-854. The 56-69-year group was small, and its depth increase did not reach significance, likely because of low power. A significant rise in spike-specific TCR breadth and depth was observed after two AZD1222 doses relative to day 0 and relative to MenACWY recipients.

The CDR3 regions of human TCRbeta chains were subjected to immunosequencing. Per the authors' processing: TCRs in the repertoires were compared against a reference library of SARS-CoV-2-specific TCRs that had been generated with the MIRA antigen-specificity platform. Breadth meant the fraction of unique TCRs that were SARS-CoV-2-associated, whereas depth meant the fraction of total T cells that were SARS-CoV-2-associated. Using the MIRA data, each spike-specific TCR was mapped to the spike region that the TCR reacts to and placed in a CD4 or CD8 class. Log10-transformed breadth and depth values were compared by one-way ANOVA with Sidak's multiple comparisons tests. Not all clones reach the TCRdb copy of this immuneACCESS table, which keeps in-frame sequences only. Checked studies attribute under half of the gap to unresolved V genes and leave the rest unexplained. V and J calls plus clone size are reproduced from that table; the DNA served to infer D and trimming. The sample contains roughly 140,000 clones, around 90% of them found a single time. The ten largest clonotypes hold 3.2% of the sample.

The CDR3 numbers 13 residues from cysteine through phenylalanine. The sequence is cut down to CDR3 DNA, 39 bases in frame from base 1. Cut back by 3 bases and 8 bases, the V and J ends lie 8 bases apart. The time point label corresponds to: about 28 days (+/-7) after the second vaccine dose. Because spike-specific TCR depth and breadth did not differ between the two schedules, AZD1222 recipients who got a second dose at roughly 4 weeks were pooled with those who got a second dose at roughly 12 weeks. Samples from vaccinated people were obtained from the UK trials COV001 and COV002, which included a single-blind randomized controlled phase 2/3 trial of AZD1222 (ChAdOx1 nCoV-19) in healthy adults. For TCRbeta chain sequencing, PBMC samples from trial participants were taken at day 0 and at day 28 after the second dose.

Sequencing was performed on peripheral blood, taken 28 days after the second AZD1222 dose. This chain joins TRBV12-3 or TRBV12-4 to TRBJ1-6, with the identity of the D gene unclear. This TCR came from an adult who received the AZD1222 COVID-19 vaccine. The nucleotide sequence is TGTGCCAGCAGTTTCTATGGGGATTCACCCCTCCACTTT. Its protein product is CASSFYGDSPLHF.